The present TCR beta chain was sequenced within a study of Tregs in tolerant kidney transplant recipients. The CDR3 has 16 residues. CDR1 is MNHEY and CDR2 is SMNVEV in the germline V gene (reference sequence). V trimming: 3 bases; J trimming: 4 bases; junction bases outside the gene matches: 6. TCRdb keeps only in-frame clones here, not all; method: immunoSEQ multiplex PCR. The repertoire includes fewer than 55,000 clones, roughly 87% of them detected once, and roughly 16% sits in the top ten. This clone was found once. The nonmyeloablative bone marrow transplants came from related graft donors, with transient mixed chimerism. Unstimulated Tregs (CD4+CD25+CD127-) and CD4+CD25- non-Tregs were sorted from PBMCs.

This chain uses TRBV27 with TRBJ2-1, with 10 nucleotides matching TRBD1. The sequenced sample was CD8+ T cells from blood (PBMCs), obtained 12 months after the transplant. This clonotype was sampled from a human patient who received a combined kidney and bone marrow transplant. Some T cells here may be from the graft donor. CDR3 nucleotide sequence: TGTGCCAGCAGTTTGCCGGGACAGGGGTTGTACAATGAGCAGTTCTTC. It specifies CASSLPGQGLYNEQFF.